This record concerns one TCR beta chain sequence. Its specificity is unknown. This record comes from a study of cytomegalovirus exposure and HLA in healthy donors. Study-wide points: Most TCR sequences proved rare, with some public TCRs found in many donors.

CDR1 and CDR2 (germline): MNHEY, SMNVEV (reference sequence). With V trimmed by 2 bases and J by 9 bases, 9 bases remained unmatched. CDR3 length: 17 residues. Clones were sequenced by immunoSEQ multiplex PCR, and TCRdb holds only the in-frame ones, with some missing. The data contain about 160,000 clones, 96% of them singletons. The clonotype comes from a woman under 30 in good health and CMV-seronegative. The chain uses TRBV27 and TRBJ2-1, with 14 bases matching TRBD2. The sample comprised PBMCs. The CDR3: CASSLARLAGGPGEQFF. DNA of the CDR3: TGTGCCAGCAGTTTAGCCAGACTAGCGGGGGGGCCGGGTGAGCAGTTCTTC.